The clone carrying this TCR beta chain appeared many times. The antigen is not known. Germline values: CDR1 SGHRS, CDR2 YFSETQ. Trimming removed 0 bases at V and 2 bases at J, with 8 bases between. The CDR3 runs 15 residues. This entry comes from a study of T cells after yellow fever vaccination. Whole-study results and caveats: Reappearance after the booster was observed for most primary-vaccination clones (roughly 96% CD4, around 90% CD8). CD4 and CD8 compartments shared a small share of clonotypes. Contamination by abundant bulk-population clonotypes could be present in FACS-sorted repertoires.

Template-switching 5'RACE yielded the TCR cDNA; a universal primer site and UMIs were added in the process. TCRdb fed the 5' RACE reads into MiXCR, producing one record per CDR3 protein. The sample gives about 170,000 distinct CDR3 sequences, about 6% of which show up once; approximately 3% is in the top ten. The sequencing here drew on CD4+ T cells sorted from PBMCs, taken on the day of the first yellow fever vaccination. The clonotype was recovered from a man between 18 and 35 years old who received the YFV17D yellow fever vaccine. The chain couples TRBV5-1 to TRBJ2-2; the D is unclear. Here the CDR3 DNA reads TGCGCCAGCAGCTTGGGCCAGCCTAACACCGGGGAGCTGTTTTTT. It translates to CASSLGQPNTGELFF.